This TCR beta chain was found in a study of Graves' ophthalmopathy and Graves' hyperthyroidism. Notes on the study in general: Between ophthalmopathy and stable hyperthyroidism, a 13-signature model drew a separation with 87.88% sensitivity and 70% to 84% specificity.

For repertoire sequencing, the TCR beta CDR3 regions were amplified from RNA transcripts. Scientists carried out first-round RT-PCR using HTBI primers and then a second-round multiplex PCR. TCRdb re-called the multiplex PCR reads with MiXCR, one entry per CDR3 protein. The sample records some 360,000 distinct CDR3 sequences, 17% being singletons. As for this clonotype: The antigen is undetermined.

Enrolled hyperthyroidism patients had a new diagnosis, a duration under 2 months, and an age of 18 to 65. Input material: peripheral blood. This receptor was taken from an adult woman with stable Graves' hyperthyroidism.

The CDR3 sequence is CASSLIPGLAGGGTGELFF. The CDR3 coding sequence is TGTGCCAGCAGTCTAATCCCGGGACTAGCGGGAGGAGGTACCGGGGAGCTGTTTTTT. The chain has TRBV28 and TRBJ2-2, with 15 bases aligning to TRBD2. The CDR3 totals 19 residues. Germline assignment: CDR1 MDHEN and CDR2 SYDVKM. V dropped 5 bases and J dropped 5; count of bases not matched to a gene: 12.